A selection of T cell receptor beta chains follows, all from one sample in a study of Tregs in tolerant kidney transplant recipients. Using immunoSEQ multiplex PCR, the repertoire was profiled, and TCRdb retains in-frame clones only, with some absent. The sample lists around 31,000 clones, approximately 83% seen once, with 2% to 2.5% in the top ten. Their recognized antigens are unknown. The sequenced sample was Tregs from blood cultured with allogeneic cells. The receptors stem from a human donor in good health. CDR3s include the opening cysteine and the closing phenylalanine or tryptophan. The D gene is left open where the match is weak. Clone size is stated in some rows and not others, as once, few, many or a class when expanded.

v_gene: TRBV6-1
abundance: -
d_gene: -
j_gene: TRBJ2-3
CDR3nt: TGTGCCAGCAGCCCCCCCACAGATACGCAGTATTTT
CDR3aa: CASSPPTDTQYF

v_gene: TRBV5-1
abundance: -
d_gene: TRBD2
j_gene: TRBJ2-1
CDR3nt: TGCGCCAGCAGCCCGACCCCTTCTAGCGGGAGTTACAATGAGCAGTTCTTC
CDR3aa: CASSPTPSSGSYNEQFF

v_gene: TRBV7-2
abundance: -
d_gene: -
j_gene: TRBJ1-2
CDR3nt: TGTGCCAGCAGCTTAGGACCCCGCTATGGCTACACCTTC
CDR3aa: CASSLGPRYGYTF

v_gene: TRBV6-5
abundance: -
d_gene: TRBD2
j_gene: TRBJ2-2
CDR3nt: TGTGCCAGCGGGTTTGCGGGAGTTGCCGGGGAGCTGTTTTTT
CDR3aa: CASGFAGVAGELFF

v_gene: TRBV6-5
abundance: -
d_gene: -
j_gene: TRBJ1-1
CDR3nt: TGTGCCAGCAGTTACTTCGGTCAGGGTATATCTGAAGCTTTCTTT
CDR3aa: CASSYFGQGISEAFF

v_gene: TRBV30
abundance: few
d_gene: -
j_gene: TRBJ2-2
CDR3nt: TGTGCCTGGAGTAGGGGGGCCGGGGAGCTGTTTTTT
CDR3aa: CAWSRGAGELFF

v_gene: TRBV7-2
abundance: -
d_gene: TRBD1
j_gene: TRBJ2-1
CDR3nt: TGTGCCAGCAGCTTAGGGGACAGCTCCTACAATGAGCAGTTCTTC
CDR3aa: CASSLGDSSYNEQFF

v_gene: TRBV20-1
abundance: -
d_gene: -
j_gene: TRBJ2-7
CDR3nt: TGCAGTGCTAGAGTAAGGGCCGAGCAGTACTTC
CDR3aa: CSARVRAEQYF

v_gene: TRBV2
abundance: -
d_gene: TRBD1
j_gene: TRBJ2-5
CDR3nt: TGTGCCGGGGGGCGGACAGGGGTGCCACAAGAGACCCAGTACTTC
CDR3aa: CAGGRTGVPQETQYF

v_gene: TRBV30
abundance: -
d_gene: -
j_gene: TRBJ1-1
CDR3nt: TGTGCCTGGAGTAATATAGGGCGGACGAACACTGAAGCTTTCTTT
CDR3aa: CAWSNIGRTNTEAFF

v_gene: TRBV7-2
abundance: once
d_gene: TRBD1
j_gene: TRBJ2-7
CDR3nt: TGTGCCAGCAGCCGGGAACAGGGGGGAGCCTACGAGCAGTACTTC
CDR3aa: CASSREQGGAYEQYF

v_gene: TRBV6-6
abundance: -
d_gene: -
j_gene: TRBJ2-2
CDR3nt: TGTGCCAGCAGCCCCCCAGGGGGGGGAGCCGGGGAGCTGTTTTTT
CDR3aa: CASSPPGGGAGELFF

v_gene: TRBV18
abundance: few
d_gene: TRBD2
j_gene: TRBJ2-5
CDR3nt: TGTGCCAGCACCGCCAGATTCAGCGGGGGCGGAGGGGAGACCCAGTACTTC
CDR3aa: CASTARFSGGGGETQYF

v_gene: TRBV11-2
abundance: -
d_gene: -
j_gene: TRBJ2-3
CDR3nt: TGTGCCAGCAGCGCTCTAGGGGATACGCAGTATTTT
CDR3aa: CASSALGDTQYF

v_gene: TRBV7-2
abundance: -
d_gene: -
j_gene: TRBJ2-1
CDR3nt: TGTGCCAGCAGTCGTAAAAGCTCCTACAATGAGCAGTTCTTC
CDR3aa: CASSRKSSYNEQFF

v_gene: TRBV9
abundance: -
d_gene: TRBD1
j_gene: TRBJ1-1
CDR3nt: TGTGCCAGCAGCGGGGGACAGATGAACACTGAAGCTTTCTTT
CDR3aa: CASSGGQMNTEAFF

v_gene: TRBV5-1
abundance: -
d_gene: -
j_gene: TRBJ1-4
CDR3nt: TGCGCCAGCAGCCGATCAGGGAACTATAATGAAAAACTGTTTTTT
CDR3aa: CASSRSGNYNEKLFF

v_gene: TRBV7-6
abundance: -
d_gene: -
j_gene: TRBJ2-7
CDR3nt: TGTGCCAGCAGCTTAGTTGGAGGATCCTACGAGCAGTACTTC
CDR3aa: CASSLVGGSYEQYF

v_gene: TRBV19
abundance: -
d_gene: TRBD1
j_gene: TRBJ1-6
CDR3nt: TGTGCCAGTAGGACAGGGGGGAGTTCACCCCTCCACTTT
CDR3aa: CASRTGGSSPLHF

v_gene: TRBV9
abundance: -
d_gene: -
j_gene: TRBJ2-5
CDR3nt: TGTGCCAGCAGTACGGGTACTAGCTTTGAGACCCAGTACTTC
CDR3aa: CASSTGTSFETQYF

v_gene: TRBV10-3
abundance: -
d_gene: TRBD1
j_gene: TRBJ2-5
CDR3nt: TGTGCCATCAGTATCCGGGACAGGGGGCAAGAGACCCAGTACTTC
CDR3aa: CAISIRDRGQETQYF

v_gene: TRBV9
abundance: -
d_gene: TRBD2
j_gene: TRBJ2-5
CDR3nt: TGTGCCAGCAGCGTAGCGGGACTAGCAAGGCAAGAGACCCAGTACTTC
CDR3aa: CASSVAGLARQETQYF

v_gene: TRBV6-6
abundance: -
d_gene: -
j_gene: TRBJ1-1
CDR3nt: TGTGCCAGCAGTTACTCTGGGCGGGGGTACACTGAAGCTTTCTTT
CDR3aa: CASSYSGRGYTEAFF

v_gene: TRBV7-2
abundance: -
d_gene: TRBD1
j_gene: TRBJ1-2
CDR3nt: TGTGCCAGCAGGAGGGGGCGCCCCGGGGGCTACACCTTC
CDR3aa: CASRRGRPGGYTF

v_gene: TRBV11-3
abundance: -
d_gene: -
j_gene: TRBJ2-5
CDR3nt: TGTGCCAGCAGCCTTATGGGAGAGACCCAGTACTTC
CDR3aa: CASSLMGETQYF

v_gene: TRBV9
abundance: -
d_gene: TRBD1
j_gene: TRBJ2-7
CDR3nt: TGTGCCAGCAGCGCACAGACAGGGGGCTTCGACGAGCAGTACTTC
CDR3aa: CASSAQTGGFDEQYF

v_gene: TRBV25-1
abundance: -
d_gene: -
j_gene: TRBJ1-2
CDR3nt: TGTGCCAGCAGTCCAAATATGGGAGGGGCCTATGGCTACACCTTC
CDR3aa: CASSPNMGGAYGYTF

v_gene: TRBV5-1
abundance: -
d_gene: TRBD1
j_gene: TRBJ1-6
CDR3nt: TGCGCCAGCAGCTTGGGGGTAGGGGGACAGGGGAATTCACCCCTCCACTTT
CDR3aa: CASSLGVGGQGNSPLHF

v_gene: TRBV7-3
abundance: -
d_gene: -
j_gene: TRBJ2-2
CDR3nt: TGTGCCAGCAGCTCCCGGGGACGGGGCACCGGGGAGCTGTTTTTT
CDR3aa: CASSSRGRGTGELFF

v_gene: TRBV4-1
abundance: -
d_gene: TRBD1
j_gene: TRBJ1-5
CDR3nt: TGCGCCAGCAGCCAACAAGAGAAGGGGGCGCGGGGTCAGCCCCAGCATTTT
CDR3aa: CASSQQEKGARGQPQHF

v_gene: TRBV5-1
abundance: -
d_gene: -
j_gene: TRBJ2-3
CDR3nt: TGCGCCAGCAGCTTGGCCGGGGATACGCAGTATTTT
CDR3aa: CASSLAGDTQYF

v_gene: TRBV5-4
abundance: -
d_gene: -
j_gene: TRBJ1-2
CDR3nt: TGTGCCGGTCGACAGGTTGGGGCGGTTGGCTACACCTTC
CDR3aa: CAGRQVGAVGYTF

v_gene: TRBV23-1
abundance: once
d_gene: -
j_gene: TRBJ2-5
CDR3nt: TGCGCCAGCAGTCAATCAGTAGGGGTAGTTTCGGAGACCCAGTACTTC
CDR3aa: CASSQSVGVVSETQYF

v_gene: TRBV29-1
abundance: -
d_gene: TRBD1
j_gene: TRBJ2-7
CDR3nt: TGCAGCGTTTCCGGGACAGGGCCCTCCTACGAGCAGTACTTC
CDR3aa: CSVSGTGPSYEQYF

v_gene: TRBV7-8
abundance: -
d_gene: -
j_gene: TRBJ1-1
CDR3nt: TGTGCCAGCAGCCTACCGCCGCCCTCTGGGAGCACTGAAGCTTTCTTT
CDR3aa: CASSLPPPSGSTEAFF

v_gene: TRBV5-1
abundance: -
d_gene: TRBD2
j_gene: TRBJ2-5
CDR3nt: TGCGCCAGCAGCTTGGCCCCAAGCGGGGGGAGAGAGACCCAGTACTTC
CDR3aa: CASSLAPSGGRETQYF

v_gene: TRBV18
abundance: medium-sized
d_gene: -
j_gene: TRBJ2-2
CDR3nt: TGTGCCAGCTCACCACTCACAGGGTCGAACACCGGGGAGCTGTTTTTT
CDR3aa: CASSPLTGSNTGELFF

v_gene: TRBV5-1
abundance: -
d_gene: -
j_gene: TRBJ2-3
CDR3nt: TGCGCCAGCAGCTTGGCGGGAGCCACAGATACGCAGTATTTT
CDR3aa: CASSLAGATDTQYF

v_gene: TRBV6-5
abundance: -
d_gene: -
j_gene: TRBJ2-7
CDR3nt: TGTGCCAGCAGTTGGACAGTCTACGAGCAGTACTTC
CDR3aa: CASSWTVYEQYF

v_gene: TRBV11-2
abundance: -
d_gene: TRBD1
j_gene: TRBJ1-6
CDR3nt: TGTGCCAGCAGCTTAGACTTTATGGGACAGGGTTTTTCCTATAATTCACCCCTCCACTTT
CDR3aa: CASSLDFMGQGFSYNSPLHF

v_gene: TRBV7-2
abundance: -
d_gene: -
j_gene: TRBJ2-7
CDR3nt: TGTGCCAGCAGCTTGGTCCGTAAGAATGGGTTCTACGAGCAGTACTTC
CDR3aa: CASSLVRKNGFYEQYF

v_gene: TRBV5-5
abundance: -
d_gene: TRBD1
j_gene: TRBJ2-5
CDR3nt: TGTGCCAGCAGCTTGGTCCCAATTGGTGTACTCTCGACAGGGCAAGAGACCCAGTACTTC
CDR3aa: CASSLVPIGVLSTGQETQYF

v_gene: TRBV7-9
abundance: -
d_gene: -
j_gene: TRBJ1-1
CDR3nt: TGTGCCAGCAGCTTACTATGGGACACTGAAGCTTTCTTT
CDR3aa: CASSLLWDTEAFF

v_gene: TRBV18
abundance: -
d_gene: -
j_gene: TRBJ2-7
CDR3nt: TGTGCCAGCTCGAGTCCTAGGCATAACTACGAGCAGTACTTC
CDR3aa: CASSSPRHNYEQYF

v_gene: TRBV7-9
abundance: -
d_gene: TRBD2
j_gene: TRBJ2-1
CDR3nt: TGTGCCAGCAGTTCCCGACAGGGGTTGACTAGCGGGAGGGTAAATGAGCAGTTCTTC
CDR3aa: CASSSRQGLTSGRVNEQFF

v_gene: TRBV2
abundance: -
d_gene: -
j_gene: TRBJ1-2
CDR3nt: TGTGCCAGCAGTGAAGCCGTCAGTCTGAGCTACACCTTC
CDR3aa: CASSEAVSLSYTF

v_gene: TRBV19
abundance: -
d_gene: -
j_gene: TRBJ1-2
CDR3nt: TGTGCCAGTAGTATGCGTAGGAAAGCTAACTATGGCTACACCTTC
CDR3aa: CASSMRRKANYGYTF

v_gene: TRBV4-1
abundance: -
d_gene: -
j_gene: TRBJ1-3
CDR3nt: TGCGCCAGCAGCCAAGACTGGGGGACGTCTGGAAACACCATATATTTT
CDR3aa: CASSQDWGTSGNTIYF

v_gene: TRBV5-1
abundance: -
d_gene: -
j_gene: TRBJ1-2
CDR3nt: TGCGCCAGCAGCTTGGCGGGACTCCCAGGGGGCTACACCTTC
CDR3aa: CASSLAGLPGGYTF

v_gene: TRBV5-1
abundance: few
d_gene: TRBD1
j_gene: TRBJ1-3
CDR3nt: TGCGCCAGCAGCTTGCAGGGACAGGGGGGTGGAAACACCATATATTTT
CDR3aa: CASSLQGQGGGNTIYF

v_gene: TRBV10-3
abundance: -
d_gene: TRBD2
j_gene: TRBJ2-1
CDR3nt: TGTGCCATCAGCACCGGGACTAGCGGGAGCTATGAGCAGTTCTTC
CDR3aa: CAISTGTSGSYEQFF

v_gene: TRBV19
abundance: once
d_gene: -
j_gene: TRBJ2-2
CDR3nt: TGTGCCAGTAGTATAGCCGGGCTAGCCGGCACCGGGGAGCTGTTTTTT
CDR3aa: CASSIAGLAGTGELFF